The 10 T cell receptor beta chains below come from one sample, sequenced in a study of PD-1 blockade in classical Hodgkin lymphoma. TCRdb's copy holds only in-frame clones and misses some; the assay was immunoSEQ multiplex PCR. The data show 40,000 to 45,000 clones, around 80% seen once. Every patient had relapsed following autologous stem cell transplantation, and cohorts differed in brentuximab vedotin exposure. The sequencing used peripheral blood mononuclear cells (PBMCs), collected at baseline. These receptors originate from a human donor with classical Hodgkin lymphoma.

The rearrangement links TRBV10-3 to TRBJ1-6; 7 nucleotides line up with TRBD1. V gave up 10 bases and J gave up 6 bases; unmatched junction bases: 12. This CDR3 region has 15 residues. Germline values: CDR1 ENHRY, CDR2 SYGVKD. The CDR3 sequence is CATTARDSPNSPLHF. The CDR3 coding sequence is TGTGCCACCACGGCACGGGACAGCCCTAATTCACCCCTCCACTTT.

This chain connects TRBV6-6 to TRBJ1-3; a weak D match, TRBD1 (5 bases). CDR1 and CDR2 from the germline V gene are MNHNY and SVGAGI (reference sequence). Trimming left V 2 bases short and J 4 bases short, with 9 bases between. There are 14 residues in the CDR3. CDR3 protein: CASSYRGGGNTIYF. CDR3 bases: TGTGCCAGCAGTTACAGGGGTGGAGGAAACACCATATATTTT.

The rearrangement joins TRBV11-3 to TRBJ2-5, with 7 bases that match TRBD2. V shed 4 bases and J 2 bases; nucleotides not matched to a gene: 1. The germline V gene encodes CDR1 SGHNT and CDR2 YENEEA. The CDR3 sequence is 13 residues long. DNA for the CDR3: TGTGCCAGCAGCTCGGGACTACAAGAGACCCAGTACTTC. Translating it yields CASSSGLQETQYF.

This chain connects TRBV4-2 to TRBJ2-7; D gene unclear. The CDR3 extends over 14 amino acids. Per germline, CDR1 LGHNA and CDR2 YNFKEQ. V gave up 5 bases and J gave up 3 bases, with 14 bases separating them. CDR3 nucleotides: TGTGCCAGCAGCTTGATGGGCAGGAACTACGAGCAGTACTTC. This encodes CASSLMGRNYEQYF.

V gene TRBV30 combines with J gene TRBJ1-2; 10 bases are a match to TRBD1. Trimming took 4 bases from V and 6 from J; bases not matched to a gene: 8. The CDR3 runs 14 residues. Germline assignment: CDR1 GTSNPN and CDR2 SVGIG (reference sequence). CDR3 sequence reads: CAWTLWTGGHGYTF. The CDR3 bases are TGTGCCTGGACGCTCTGGACAGGGGGGCATGGCTACACCTTC.

This clone was detected a few times. The V gene is TRBV6-6, the J gene TRBJ2-4; perhaps D is TRBD1 or TRBD2 (5 bases each). CDR3 size: 15 residues. Germline CDR1 is MNHNY and CDR2 is SVGAGI (reference sequence). The ends were cut back, 6 bases at V and 1 base at J, with 13 bases in the middle. In DNA form, the CDR3 reads TGTGCCAGCAGGGCCGACGGGGCGGCCAAAAACATTCAGTACTTC. Protein sequence: CASRADGAAKNIQYF.

The V call is TRBV6-5, the J call TRBJ2-7; 9 nucleotides align to TRBD1. Trimming cost V 5 bases and J 3 bases; bases outside gene matches: 2. This CDR3 comprises 13 residues. CDR1 is MNHEY and CDR2 is SVGAGI in the germline V gene. DNA for the CDR3: TGTGCCAGCAGTCGGACAGGGGACTACGAGCAGTACTTC. Translated: CASSRTGDYEQYF.

The V gene is TRBV9, the J gene TRBJ2-3; 10 bases are a match to TRBD2. This CDR3 region has 17 residues. V shed 0 bases and J 2 bases; nucleotides not matched to a gene: 6. From germline, CDR1 is SGDLS and CDR2 YYNGEE. The CDR3 DNA reads as TGTGCCAGCAGCGTAGGGCGGACTAGCGGATCCACAGATACGCAGTATTTT. It translates to CASSVGRTSGSTDTQYF.

A word on this clone: One end of the junction does not line up with germline, which may come from a read error. The V call is TRBV27, the J call TRBJ1-2, with D tentatively TRBD1 (6 bases). The CDR3 consists of 14 residues. Looked up from germline, CDR1 is MNHEY and CDR2 is SMNVEV (reference sequence). The CDR3 protein is CASSLSRGNYGHTF. CDR3 nucleotide sequence: TGTGCCAGCAGTTTATCAAGGGGGAACTATGGCCACACCTTC.

The V and J genes are TRBV11-2 and TRBJ2-2, with D perhaps TRBD2 (5 bases). V lost 3 bases and J 6 bases, leaving 5 bases between the germline ends. This CDR3 has 12 amino acids. Germline CDR1 SGHAT, CDR2 FQNNGV. In DNA, the CDR3 is TGTGCCAGCAGCTTCGGGGCCGGGGAGCTGTTTTTT. This gives the protein CASSFGAGELFF.